This TCR beta chain came from a study of T-cell reconstitution after alpha-beta-depleted transplantation in children. Molecular barcoding with unique molecular identifiers was used for the TCRbeta library. TCRdb analysed the PCR reads with MiXCR anew, one entry per CDR3 protein. In the table there are 150,000 to 200,000 distinct CDR3 sequences, over 8.5% of which are singletons. Study-level points and caveats: Elevated TCRbeta diversity at day 60 was traced, in some patients, to surviving recipient T cells and thymic progenitors. Expanded clones from the graft, numbering several hundred, reportedly supplied alpha-beta T cells about two months after transplant. At the one-year point after transplant, T-cell counts and TCRbeta diversity were found to come mostly from T cells that had been newly produced.

From germline, CDR1 is SGHRS and CDR2 YFSETQ. The germline V and J ends were trimmed by 1 base and 2 bases, with 17 bases remaining between them. This CDR3 contains 17 residues. This clonotype was observed at least ten times. The antigen is unknown. This sequence joins TRBV5-1 and TRBJ2-3; no firm D call. This sequence originates from a boy aged 2 to 9 with acute myeloid leukemia, due to receive a stem cell transplant. The sample consisted of PBMCs, taken before TCRalphabeta/CD19-depleted stem cell transplant. The CDR3 nucleotides are TGCGCCAGCAGCTTGTCGTGGCGGCAAACCCTCACAGATACGCAGTATTTT. This codes for CASSLSWRQTLTDTQYF.